This passage covers 21 T cell receptor beta chains from one sample sequenced in a study of T-cell reconstitution after alpha-beta-depleted transplantation in children. Preparation of the TCRbeta library involved a method that used unique molecular identifiers. TCRdb reanalysed the PCR reads using MiXCR and keeps one entry per CDR3 protein. The sample includes around 440,000 distinct CDR3 sequences, over 9.5% of them seen just once. Sequences were derived from PBMCs, sampled before TCRalphabeta/CD19-depleted stem cell transplant. These TCRs come from a child aged 2 to 10 with inherited bone marrow failure, due to receive a stem cell transplant.

This clonotype came up many times. This chain connects TRBV20-1 to TRBJ2-4; D tentatively reads TRBD1 or TRBD2 (5 bases each). The germline V gene encodes CDR1 DFQATT and CDR2 SNEGSKA (reference sequence). The CDR3 extends over 13 amino acids. V lost 6 bases to trimming and J lost 1 base, with 10 bases between them. The CDR3 here is CSAAWGAKNIQYF. CDR3 nucleotide sequence: TGCAGTGCGGCGTGGGGGGCCAAAAACATTCAGTACTTC.

The chain is built from TRBV7-2 and TRBJ2-1; 10 bases match TRBD2. The germline gives CDR1 SGHTA, CDR2 FQGNSA. The CDR3 length is 14 residues. With 6 bases clipped from V and 5 bases from J, the junction kept 4 bases outside the gene matches. Here the CDR3 reads CASRRAGGDNEQFF. The CDR3 coding sequence is TGTGCCAGCAGGCGAGCGGGAGGGGACAATGAGCAGTTCTTC.

This clonotype was seen at least ten times. V and J are TRBV20-1 and TRBJ1-2; D is ambiguous. V gave up 4 bases and J gave up 4 bases, with 16 bases separating them. Germline V gene lookup returns CDR1 DFQATT and CDR2 SNEGSKA (reference sequence). The CDR3 is 14 residues long. The DNA of the CDR3 is TGCAGTGCTATAGAGAACCGTCGATTCTATGGCTACACCTTC. Its translation: CSAIENRRFYGYTF.

This clonotype has more than one count but fewer than ten. Its ends do not fully match the called genes, so a read error is possible. This rearrangement joins TRBV7-7 to TRBJ2-5; D could derive from TRBD1 or TRBD2 (5 bases each). The CDR3 is made up of 15 amino acids. Germline V CDR1 and CDR2: SSHAT, FNYEAQ (reference sequence). The CDR3 loop reads CASSPHGYGAETQYF. CDR3 coding DNA: TGTGCTAGCAGCCCACATGGCTACGGGGCAGAGACCCAGTACTTC.

The chain uses TRBV11-2 and TRBJ2-3; D is uncertain. Deletions cut 2 bases from V and 6 bases from J, with 15 bases between. The germline V gene encodes CDR1 SGHAT and CDR2 FQNNGV. This CDR3 contains 15 residues. The CDR3 loop is CASSLRTPLLDTQYF. CDR3 coding DNA: TGTGCCAGCAGCTTAAGGACGCCCTTGCTGGATACGCAGTATTTT. Variable domain in full (rest from reference TRBV11-2 and TRBJ2-3): EAGVAQSPRYKIIEKRQSVAFWCNPISGHATLYWYQQILGQGPKLLIQFQNNGVVDDSQLPKDRFSAERLKGVDSTLKIQPAKLEDSAVYLCASSLRTPLLDTQYFGPGTRLTVL.

This clonotype was found many times. The V and J genes are TRBV20-1 and TRBJ2-3; a possible D gene is TRBD2 (6 bases). Trimming cost V 0 bases and J 2 bases, with 15 bases left between them. The CDR3 extends over 16 amino acids. Germline lookup yields CDR1 DFQATT and CDR2 SNEGSKA (reference sequence). The CDR3 DNA sequence: TGCAGTGCTAGAGATGGAGGGGCGGCCTCCACAGATACGCAGTATTTT. Translating gives CSARDGGAASTDTQYF.

This clonotype was picked up many times. The chain has TRBV12-3 or TRBV12-4 and TRBJ1-2; D unclear. Between the trimmed V and J ends, which lost 1 base and 4 bases, there was a span of 10 bases. The CDR3 sequence is 14 residues long. CDR3 protein: CASSLDSGPYGYTF. In nucleotides, the CDR3 is TGTGCCAGCAGTTTAGATTCAGGCCCCTATGGCTACACCTTC.

This clonotype was seen many times. CDR3 sequence: CASKRTGAGANVLTF. As DNA, the CDR3 is TGTGCCAGCAAGAGGACAGGGGCCGGGGCCAACGTCCTGACTTTC. V gene TRBV27 combines with J gene TRBJ2-6; the match to TRBD1 covers 9 bases. Germline trimming cut 7 bases from V and 4 bases from J; bases unmatched to any gene: 5. Germline V gives CDR1 MNHEY, CDR2 SMNVEV (reference sequence). This CDR3 has 15 amino acids.

The chain carries TRBV23-1 and TRBJ1-1; 9 bases are a match to TRBD1. TRBV23-1 carries the ORF label, with uncertain function. Unmatched junction bases numbered 3, after V lost 2 bases and J lost 5 bases. The CDR3 runs 14 residues. CDR3 protein: CASSQTGTGTEAFF. In DNA, the CDR3 is TGCGCCAGCAGTCAAACGGGGACAGGGACTGAAGCTTTCTTT.

This clonotype was found many times. The V gene is TRBV7-8, the J gene TRBJ2-7; the match to TRBD2 covers 8 bases. The CDR3 contains 16 residues. Trimming cost V 1 base and J 2 bases; bases outside gene matches: 7. Germline V gene data show CDR1 as SGHVS and CDR2 as FQNEAQ. The CDR3 DNA reads as TGTGCCAGCAGCTTAGGGCGACTAGCGCTTACCTACGAGCAGTACTTC. Translating gives CASSLGRLALTYEQYF.

This clonotype came up many times. The DNA of the CDR3 is TGTGCCAGCAGTATAGCGGGAGGGCGGTACGAGCAGTACTTC. Amino acids: CASSIAGGRYEQYF. The genes are TRBV7-8 and TRBJ2-7; 11 nucleotides match TRBD2. Germline loops: CDR1 SGHVS, CDR2 FQNEAQ. The CDR3 is made up of 14 amino acids. V dropped 6 bases and J dropped 4; count of bases not matched to a gene: 5.

This clonotype was picked up many times. The rearrangement links TRBV7-8 to TRBJ2-3; 10 positions agree with TRBD2. V shed 1 base and J 4 bases; nucleotides not matched to a gene: 8. CDR1 is SGHVS, CDR2 FQNEAQ, per germline. CDR3 length: 17 amino acids. The CDR3 coding sequence is TGTGCCAGCAGCTTAGAGGTGGGGGGACTAGCGCCAGATACGCAGTATTTT. Protein: CASSLEVGGLAPDTQYF. The whole variable domain, filled in from reference TRBV7-8 and TRBJ2-3, reads GAGVSQSPRYKVAKRGQDVALRCDPISGHVSLFWYQQALGQGPEFLTYFQNEAQLDKSGLPSDRFFAERPEGSVSTLKIQRTQQEDSAVYLCASSLEVGGLAPDTQYFGPGTRLTVL.

This clonotype was picked up many times. The J gene is TRBJ2-3, the V gene TRBV19; 8 bases map to TRBD1. The germline V gene has CDR1 LNHDA and CDR2 SQIVND (reference sequence). The J segment lost 2 bases and the V segment lost 6 bases, leaving 7 bases of the junction unmatched. The CDR3 consists of 15 residues. The CDR3 loop reads CASRPDRAYTDTQYF. The CDR3 coding sequence is TGTGCCAGTAGGCCGGACAGGGCGTACACAGATACGCAGTATTTT. Full variable domain (outside the CDR3, taken from reference TRBV19 and TRBJ2-3): DGGITQSPKYLFRKEGQNVTLSCEQNLNHDAMYWYRQDPGQGLRLIYYSQIVNDFQKGDIAEGYSVSREKKESFPLTVTSAQKNPTAFYLCASRPDRAYTDTQYFGPGTRLTVL.

Remarks on this clonotype: Just one base apart from a much larger clone, this may be a read error. V usage is TRBV4-1 and J usage is TRBJ2-7; D ambiguous. The V and J ends lost 1 base and 2 bases respectively, with 9 bases between them. Germline CDR1 and CDR2: MGHRA and YSYEKL. The CDR3 runs 14 residues. CDR3 bases: TGCGCCAGCAGCCAAGCCTGGGAAACCTACGAGCAGTACTTC. Protein sequence: CASSQAWETYEQYF.

This clonotype was seen many times. The J gene is TRBJ2-1, the V gene TRBV29-1; D is undetermined. V lost 3 bases and J 9 bases, leaving 12 bases between the germline ends. Germline V gene lookup returns CDR1 SQVTM and CDR2 ANQGSEA. The CDR3 loop spans 12 amino acids. The chain's CDR3 is CSVDTRVGEQFF. The CDR3 region has the DNA TGCAGCGTTGACACCCGGGTGGGTGAGCAGTTCTTC.

This chain joins TRBV27 and TRBJ2-3; D uncertain. Germline V gene sequence: CDR1 MNHEY, CDR2 SMNVEV (reference sequence). The V gene lost 7 bases and the J gene lost 4 bases, with 12 bases spanning the gap. This CDR3 has 13 amino acids. DNA for the CDR3: TGTGCCAGCACCCCTTTCGGATCAGATACGCAGTATTTT. Protein product: CASTPFGSDTQYF.

This clonotype showed up many times. The CDR3 nucleotides are TGTGCCAGCAGCAGCCAGCGGGGCACAACCGGGGAGCAGTACTTC. Amino acid sequence: CASSSQRGTTGEQYF. The gene calls are TRBV2 and TRBJ2-7, with 7 bases fitting TRBD2. V dropped 6 bases and J dropped 7; count of bases not matched to a gene: 15. The CDR3 spans 15 residues. Germline V CDR1 and CDR2: SNHLY, FYNNEI.

This clonotype occurred many times. This chain joins TRBV27 and TRBJ2-2; either TRBD1 or TRBD2 may fit D (5 bases each). The ends were cut back, 6 bases at V and 2 bases at J, with 13 bases in the middle. The germline V gene encodes CDR1 MNHEY and CDR2 SMNVEV (reference sequence). This CDR3 region has 15 residues. CDR3 nucleotide sequence: TGTGCCAGCAGGGTTAGGGACCCTAACACCGGGGAGCTGTTTTTT. Its translation: CASRVRDPNTGELFF.

Comments on this clonotype: Given a much more abundant clone one base away, this may be a read error. V and J are TRBV7-2 and TRBJ2-5; D unclear. Germline CDR1 reads SGHTA; CDR2 reads FQGNSA. This CDR3 is 15 amino acids long. Between the trimmed V and J ends, which lost 1 base and 3 bases, there was a span of 12 bases. Here the CDR3 DNA reads TGTGCCAGCAGCTTAGAAGGGCAACCAGAAGAGACCCAGTACTTC. Amino acid sequence: CASSLEGQPEETQYF.

This clonotype was recorded a few times. V usage is TRBV29-1 and J usage is TRBJ2-6; TRBD1 matches at 9 bases. Germline V gives CDR1 SQVTM, CDR2 ANQGSEA. CDR3 length: 16 amino acids. V lost 3 bases and J lost 2; bases outside the gene matches: 5. In DNA form, the CDR3 reads TGCAGCGTTGAGGGGACAGGGCGTACTGGGGCCAACGTCCTGACTTTC. Its protein is CSVEGTGRTGANVLTF.

This clonotype occurred many times. The rearrangement uses TRBV7-2 and TRBJ2-3, with D possibly TRBD1 on 7 matching bases. This CDR3 has 15 amino acids. V lost 5 bases to trimming and J lost 3 bases, with 15 bases between them. Germline V gene data show CDR1 as SGHTA and CDR2 as FQGNSA. For the CDR3, the DNA is TGTGCCAGCAGCCGACAGGGTGGGGGGACAGATACGCAGTATTTT. Its protein product is CASSRQGGGTDTQYF.